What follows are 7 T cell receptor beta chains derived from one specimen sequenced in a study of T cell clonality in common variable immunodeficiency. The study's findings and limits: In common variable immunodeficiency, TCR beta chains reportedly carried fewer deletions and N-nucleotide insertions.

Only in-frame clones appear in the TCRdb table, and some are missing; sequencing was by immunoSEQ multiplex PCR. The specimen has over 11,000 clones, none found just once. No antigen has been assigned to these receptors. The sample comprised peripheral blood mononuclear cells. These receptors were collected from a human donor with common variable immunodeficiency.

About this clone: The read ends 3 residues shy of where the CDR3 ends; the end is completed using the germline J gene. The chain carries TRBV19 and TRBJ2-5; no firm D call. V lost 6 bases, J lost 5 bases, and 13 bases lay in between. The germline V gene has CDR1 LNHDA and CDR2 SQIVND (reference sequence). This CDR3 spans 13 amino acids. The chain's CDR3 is CASRVTSGETQYF. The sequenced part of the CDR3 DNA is TGTGCCAGTAGGGTCACCTCCGGGGAGACC.

CDR3 DNA (partial): TGTGCCAGCAGCTTATTCCAGGGATGGTACAATGAG. It specifies CASSLFQGWYNE. The entire CDR3 protein reads CASSLFQGWYNEQFF. The V call is TRBV7-9, the J call TRBJ2-1; a weak D match, TRBD1 (5 bases). The CDR3 goes on 3 residues after the read ends, and that part is filled in from the germline J gene. Looked up from germline, CDR1 is SEHNR and CDR2 is FQNEAQ (reference sequence). The V and J ends lost 2 bases and 4 bases respectively, with 12 bases between them. There are 15 residues in the CDR3.

CDR3 protein: CASSLDGRGNTEAFF. The sequenced CDR3 bases are TGCGCCAGCAGCTTGGACGGCAGGGGGAACACTGAA. The J gene is TRBJ1-1, the V gene TRBV5-1; D might be TRBD1 (6 bases). The read falls 3 residues short of the CDR3 end, and the missing part is taken from the germline J gene. The CDR3 is 15 residues long. The V gene's germline CDR1 is SGHRS and CDR2 YFSETQ. V dropped 0 bases and J dropped 1 base, with 10 bases sitting between them.

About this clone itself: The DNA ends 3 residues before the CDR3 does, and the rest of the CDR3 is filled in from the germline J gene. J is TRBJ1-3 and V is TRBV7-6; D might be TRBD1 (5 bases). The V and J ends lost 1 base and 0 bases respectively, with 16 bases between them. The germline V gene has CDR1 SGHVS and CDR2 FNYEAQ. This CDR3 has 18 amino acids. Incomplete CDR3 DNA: TGTGCCAGCAGCTTAGAGGGGTGGACGTCGGTCTCTGGAAACACC. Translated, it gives CASSLEGWTSVSGNT. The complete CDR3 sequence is CASSLEGWTSVSGNTIYF. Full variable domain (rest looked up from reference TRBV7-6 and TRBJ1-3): GAGVSQSPRYKVTKRGQDVALRCDPISGHVSLYWYRQALGQGPEFLTYFNYEAQQDKSGLPNDRFSAERPEGSISTLTIQRTEQRDSAMYRCASSLEGWTSVSGNTIYFGEGSWLTVV.

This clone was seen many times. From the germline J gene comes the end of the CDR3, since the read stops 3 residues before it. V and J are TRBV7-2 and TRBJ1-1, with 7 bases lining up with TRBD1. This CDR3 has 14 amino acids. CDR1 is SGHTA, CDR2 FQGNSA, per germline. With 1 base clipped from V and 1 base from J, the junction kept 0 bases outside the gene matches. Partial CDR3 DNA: TGTGCCAGCAGCTTAGGGACAGGGAACACTGAA. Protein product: CASSLGTGNTE. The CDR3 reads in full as CASSLGTGNTEAFF.

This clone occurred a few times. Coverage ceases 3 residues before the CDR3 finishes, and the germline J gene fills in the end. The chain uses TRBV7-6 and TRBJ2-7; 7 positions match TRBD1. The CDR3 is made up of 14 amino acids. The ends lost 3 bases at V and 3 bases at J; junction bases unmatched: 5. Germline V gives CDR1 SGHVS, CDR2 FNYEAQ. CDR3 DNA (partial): TGTGCCAGCAGCTTTCGACAGGGCTACTACGAG. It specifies CASSFRQGYYE. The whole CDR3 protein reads CASSFRQGYYEQYF.

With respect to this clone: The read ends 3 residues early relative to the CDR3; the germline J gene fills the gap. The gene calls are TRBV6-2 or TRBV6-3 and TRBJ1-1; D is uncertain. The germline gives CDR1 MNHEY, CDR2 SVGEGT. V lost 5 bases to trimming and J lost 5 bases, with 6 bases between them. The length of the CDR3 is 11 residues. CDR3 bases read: TGTGCCAGCAGTCCCAGGACTGAA. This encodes CASSPRTE. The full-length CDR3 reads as CASSPRTEAFF.